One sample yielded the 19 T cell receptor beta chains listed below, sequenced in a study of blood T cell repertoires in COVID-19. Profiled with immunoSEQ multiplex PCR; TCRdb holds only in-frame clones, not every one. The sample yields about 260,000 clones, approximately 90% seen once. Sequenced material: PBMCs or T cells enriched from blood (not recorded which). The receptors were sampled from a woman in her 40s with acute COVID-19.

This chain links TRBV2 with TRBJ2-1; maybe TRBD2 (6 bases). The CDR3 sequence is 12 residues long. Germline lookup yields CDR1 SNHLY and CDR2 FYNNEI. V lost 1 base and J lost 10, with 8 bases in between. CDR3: CASSEEAGEQFF. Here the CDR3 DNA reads TGTGCCAGCAGTGAAGAGGCGGGAGAGCAGTTCTTC.

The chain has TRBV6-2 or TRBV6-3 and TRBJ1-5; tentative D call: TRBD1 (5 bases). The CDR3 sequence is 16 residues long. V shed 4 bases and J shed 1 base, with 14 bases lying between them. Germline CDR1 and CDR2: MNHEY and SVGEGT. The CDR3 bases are TGTGCCAGCAGTTCAAGCGGGACCCTAAGCAATCAGCCCCAGCATTTT. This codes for CASSSSGTLSNQPQHF.

CDR3 DNA sequence: TGTGCCAGCAGCTTAGCTTTCGGACAGGGGGCCCAAAACACTGAAGCTTTCTTT. Translated: CASSLAFGQGAQNTEAFF. The chain has TRBV7-9 and TRBJ1-1; TRBD1 aligns across 11 bases. After removal of 0 bases from V and 2 bases from J, the junction contained 8 bases not matched to a gene. Germline loops: CDR1 SEHNR, CDR2 FQNEAQ (reference sequence). The length of the CDR3 is 18 residues.

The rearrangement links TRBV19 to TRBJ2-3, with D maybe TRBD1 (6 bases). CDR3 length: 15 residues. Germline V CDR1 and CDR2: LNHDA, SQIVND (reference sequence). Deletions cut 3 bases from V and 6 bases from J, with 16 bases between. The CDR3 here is CASSILQGTKDTQYF. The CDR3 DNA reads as TGTGCCAGTAGTATCCTCCAGGGGACAAAGGATACGCAGTATTTT. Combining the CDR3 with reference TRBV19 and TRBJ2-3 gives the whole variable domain DGGITQSPKYLFRKEGQNVTLSCEQNLNHDAMYWYRQDPGQGLRLIYYSQIVNDFQKGDIAEGYSVSREKKESFPLTVTSAQKNPTAFYLCASSILQGTKDTQYFGPGTRLTVL.

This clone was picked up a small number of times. The DNA for the CDR3 is TGTGCCAGTAGTACGGGGACTGCCGCCGCGGGGCCCCAGCATTTT. This codes for CASSTGTAAAGPQHF. V is TRBV19 and J is TRBJ1-5; tentative D call: TRBD1 (5 bases). The CDR3 is made up of 15 amino acids. Trimming removed 4 bases at V and 9 bases at J, with 19 bases between. Germline assignment: CDR1 LNHDA and CDR2 SQIVND (reference sequence).

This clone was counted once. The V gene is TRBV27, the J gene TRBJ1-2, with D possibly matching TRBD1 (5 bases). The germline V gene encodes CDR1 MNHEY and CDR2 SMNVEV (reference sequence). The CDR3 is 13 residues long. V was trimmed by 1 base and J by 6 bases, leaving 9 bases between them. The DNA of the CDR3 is TGTGCCAGCAGTTTATTAGGGGTGGATGGCTACACCTTC. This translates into CASSLLGVDGYTF.

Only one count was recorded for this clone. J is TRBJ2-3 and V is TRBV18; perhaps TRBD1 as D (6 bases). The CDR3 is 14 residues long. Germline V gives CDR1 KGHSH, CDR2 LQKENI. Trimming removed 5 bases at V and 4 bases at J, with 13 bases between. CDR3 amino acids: CASSNSQGSDTQYF. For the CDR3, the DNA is TGTGCCAGCTCAAACTCACAGGGTTCAGATACGCAGTATTTT.

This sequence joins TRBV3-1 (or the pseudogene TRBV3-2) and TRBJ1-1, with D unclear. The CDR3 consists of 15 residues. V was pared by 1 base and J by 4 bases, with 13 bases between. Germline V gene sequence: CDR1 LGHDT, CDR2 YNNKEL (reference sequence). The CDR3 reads CASSQGASRGTEAFF. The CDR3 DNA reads TGTGCCAGCAGCCAAGGGGCCTCCCGGGGCACTGAAGCTTTCTTT.

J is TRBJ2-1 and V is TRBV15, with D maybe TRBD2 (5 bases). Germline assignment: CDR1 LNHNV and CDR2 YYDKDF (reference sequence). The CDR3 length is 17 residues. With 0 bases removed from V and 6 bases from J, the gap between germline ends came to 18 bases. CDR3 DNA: TGTGCCACCAGCAGAGATTCTAGCTTCCTACCCGCCAATGAGCAGTTCTTC. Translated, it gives CATSRDSSFLPANEQFF. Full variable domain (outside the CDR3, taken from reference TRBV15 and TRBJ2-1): DAMVIQNPRYQVTQFGKPVTLSCSQTLNHNVMYWYQQKSSQAPKLLFHYYDKDFNNEADTPDNFQSRRPNTSFCFLDIRSPGLGDTAMYLCATSRDSSFLPANEQFFGPGTRLTVL.

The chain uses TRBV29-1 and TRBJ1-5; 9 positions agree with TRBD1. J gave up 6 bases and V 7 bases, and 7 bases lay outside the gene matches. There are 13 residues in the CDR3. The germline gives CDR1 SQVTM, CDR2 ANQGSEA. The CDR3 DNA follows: TGCAGCGCGGGACAGGGACGTGGTCAGCCCCAGCATTTT. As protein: CSAGQGRGQPQHF.

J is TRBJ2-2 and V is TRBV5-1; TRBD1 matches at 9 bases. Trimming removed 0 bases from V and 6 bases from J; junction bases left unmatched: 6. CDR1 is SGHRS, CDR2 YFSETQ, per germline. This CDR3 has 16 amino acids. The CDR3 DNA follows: TGCGCCAGCAGCTTGGCCGAAGGGACAGGGCCCGGGGAGCTGTTTTTT. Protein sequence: CASSLAEGTGPGELFF.

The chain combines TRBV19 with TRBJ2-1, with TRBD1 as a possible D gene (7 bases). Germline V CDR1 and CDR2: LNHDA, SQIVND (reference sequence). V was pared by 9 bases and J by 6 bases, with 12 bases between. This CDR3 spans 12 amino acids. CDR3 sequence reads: CASGGGANEQFF. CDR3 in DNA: TGTGCCAGCGGAGGGGGCGCCAATGAGCAGTTCTTC.

The CDR3 nucleotides read TGTGCCAGCTCGTCCGACAGGGAATCGACGAGGACCGGGGAGCTGTTTTTT. Its protein is CASSSDRESTRTGELFF. The J gene is TRBJ2-2, the V gene TRBV18, with 7 bases lining up with TRBD1. The CDR3 is made up of 17 amino acids. V gave up 6 bases and J gave up 5 bases; unmatched junction bases: 15. Looked up from germline, CDR1 is KGHSH and CDR2 is LQKENI. Complete variable domain (other parts from reference TRBV18 and TRBJ2-2): NAGVMQNPRHLVRRRGQEARLRCSPMKGHSHVYWYRQLPEEGLKFMVYLQKENIIDESGMPKERFSAEFPKEGPSILRIQQVVRGDSAAYFCASSSDRESTRTGELFFGEGSRLTVL.

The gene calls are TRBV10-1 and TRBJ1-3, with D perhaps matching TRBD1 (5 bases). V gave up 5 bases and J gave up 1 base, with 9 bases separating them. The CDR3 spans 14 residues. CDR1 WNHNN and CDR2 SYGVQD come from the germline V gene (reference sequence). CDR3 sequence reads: CASSSGFSGNTIYF. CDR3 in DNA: TGCGCCAGCAGTTCAGGGTTTTCTGGAAACACCATATATTTT.

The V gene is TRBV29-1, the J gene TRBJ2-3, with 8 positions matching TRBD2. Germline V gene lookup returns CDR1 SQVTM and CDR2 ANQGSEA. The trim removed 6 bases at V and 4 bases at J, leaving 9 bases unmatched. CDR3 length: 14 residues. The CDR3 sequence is CSVRLGRAADTQYF. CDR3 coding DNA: TGCAGCGTCCGCCTCGGGAGGGCAGCAGATACGCAGTATTTT.

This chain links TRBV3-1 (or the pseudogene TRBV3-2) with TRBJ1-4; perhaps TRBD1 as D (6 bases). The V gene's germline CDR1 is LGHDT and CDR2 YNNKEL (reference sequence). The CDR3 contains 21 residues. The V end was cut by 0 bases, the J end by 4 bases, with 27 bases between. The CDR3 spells CASSQDYYRAKPEDHNEKLFF. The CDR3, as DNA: TGTGCCAGCAGCCAAGATTACTACAGGGCGAAGCCCGAGGACCATAATGAAAAACTGTTTTTT.

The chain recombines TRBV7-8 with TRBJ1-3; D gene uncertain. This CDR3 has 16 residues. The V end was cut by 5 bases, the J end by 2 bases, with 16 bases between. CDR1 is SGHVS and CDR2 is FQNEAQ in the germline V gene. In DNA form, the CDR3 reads TGTGCCAGCAGCGAAGCGGGGTTTTCGGCTGGAAACACCATATATTTT. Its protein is CASSEAGFSAGNTIYF.

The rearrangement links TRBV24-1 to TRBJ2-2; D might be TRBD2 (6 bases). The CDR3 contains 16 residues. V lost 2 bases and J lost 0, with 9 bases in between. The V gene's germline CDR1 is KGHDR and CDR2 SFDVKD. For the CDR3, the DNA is TGTGCCACCAGTGATTCGGGACTCGCGAACACCGGGGAGCTGTTTTTT. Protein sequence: CATSDSGLANTGELFF.

The CDR3 sequence: CASSQDGDWNEQFF. The CDR3 DNA reads as TGTGCCAGCAGCCAAGATGGGGACTGGAATGAGCAGTTCTTC. This rearrangement joins TRBV3-1 (or the pseudogene TRBV3-2) to TRBJ2-1, with D tentatively TRBD2 (6 bases). V was clipped by 0 bases and J by 7 bases, with 10 bases between them. This CDR3 is 14 amino acids long. Per the germline V gene, CDR1 is LGHDT and CDR2 is YNNKEL (reference sequence).